The present TCR beta chain was sequenced within a study of STAT5B mutations in CD4+ large granular lymphocyte leukemia. Here immunoSEQ multiplex PCR was the method, and the copy in TCRdb shows in-frame clones only, minus some. The profile covers about 30,000 clones, with approximately 81% appearing a single time and about 2.5% taken by the ten largest. The TCR sequence derives from a human donor in good health. Input material: CD4+ T cells from blood buffy coats.

CDR3: CASSLRTGGADTQYF. The CDR3 DNA is TGCGCCAGCAGCTTACGGACCGGGGGGGCAGATACGCAGTATTTT. The chain carries TRBV5-1 and TRBJ2-3, with 8 nucleotides matching TRBD2. CDR1 is SGHRS, CDR2 YFSETQ, per germline. After removal of 2 bases from V and 4 bases from J, the junction contained 6 bases not matched to a gene. This CDR3 contains 15 residues. The full variable domain, rest sourced from reference TRBV5-1 and TRBJ2-3, is KAGVTQTPRYLIKTRGQQVTLSCSPISGHRSVSWYQQTPGQGLQFLFEYFSETQRNKGNFPGRFSGRQFSNSRSEMNVSTLELGDSALYLCASSLRTGGADTQYFGPGTRLTVL.